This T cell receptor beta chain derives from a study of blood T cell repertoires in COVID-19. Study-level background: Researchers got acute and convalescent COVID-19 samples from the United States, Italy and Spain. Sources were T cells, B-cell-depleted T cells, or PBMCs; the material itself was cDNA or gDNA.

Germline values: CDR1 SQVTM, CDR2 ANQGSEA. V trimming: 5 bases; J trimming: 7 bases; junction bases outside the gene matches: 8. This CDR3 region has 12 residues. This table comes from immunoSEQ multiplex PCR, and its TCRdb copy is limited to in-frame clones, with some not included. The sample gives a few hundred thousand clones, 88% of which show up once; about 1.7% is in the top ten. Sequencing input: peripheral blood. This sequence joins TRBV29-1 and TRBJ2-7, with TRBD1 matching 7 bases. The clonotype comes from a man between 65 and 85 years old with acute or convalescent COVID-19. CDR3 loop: CSVTGEPGEQYF. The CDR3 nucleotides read TGCAGCGTTACAGGGGAACCTGGTGAGCAGTACTTC.